This is a list of T cell receptor beta chains from one sample in a study of cytomegalovirus exposure and HLA in healthy donors. Profiling relied on immunoSEQ multiplex PCR, and the TCRdb table lists in-frame clones only, not all of them. The sample lists some 98,000 clones; 81% were seen once. The source material was PBMCs. The receptors were gathered from a man aged 35-49 years in good health and CMV-seronegative. Each CDR3 is given with its conserved first and last residue. D genes are given only for firm matches. Clone size, where shown, is once, few, many, or a class for clones that have expanded.

clone size	V gene	J gene	D gene	CDR3 DNA	CDR3 protein
NA	TRBV7-7	TRBJ2-5	NA	TGTGCCGGCAGCATGGACAGTCAAGAGACCCAGTACTTC	CAGSMDSQETQYF
once	TRBV7-9	TRBJ2-1	TRBD2	TGTGCCAGCAGCTTAGAGGCATTGTCTAGCGGGGGGGCTGAGCAGTTCTTC	CASSLEALSSGGAEQFF
NA	TRBV5-1	TRBJ1-2	NA	TGCGCCAGCGGCTTGCAGCCAGGGACTAACTATGGCTACACCTTC	CASGLQPGTNYGYTF
NA	TRBV18	TRBJ2-3	TRBD2	TGTGCCAGCTCCCCTAGAGTGACTAGCGGGGGGTGGGGAGATACGCAGTATTTT	CASSPRVTSGGWGDTQYF
NA	TRBV7-2	TRBJ1-2	TRBD1	TGTGCCAGCAGCTTAGCCCCGGGACAGGGGGCGGGCTATGGCTACACCTTC	CASSLAPGQGAGYGYTF
few	TRBV29-1	TRBJ2-2	TRBD1	TGCAGCGTGAGAAAGACAGGGGGCAGCACCGGGGAGCTGTTTTTT	CSVRKTGGSTGELFF
NA	TRBV19	TRBJ1-4	NA	TGTGCCAGTAGTATAGGACCATTCACGGGAAGCGAAAAACTGTTTTTT	CASSIGPFTGSEKLFF
NA	TRBV14	TRBJ2-7	TRBD1	TGTGCCAGCAGCCTGACAGGGCCCTCCTACGAGCAGTACTTC	CASSLTGPSYEQYF
NA	TRBV27	TRBJ1-2	NA	TGTGCCAGCAGACGACATAATAACTATGGCTACACCTTC	CASRRHNNYGYTF
NA	TRBV28	TRBJ1-2	NA	TGTGCCAGTCTAAAAACAGGGAATGGCTACACCTTC	CASLKTGNGYTF
NA	TRBV7-2	TRBJ1-6	NA	TGTGCCAGCAGCTTATTGGACAGCAGGAATTCACCCCTCCACTTT	CASSLLDSRNSPLHF
NA	TRBV9	TRBJ2-7	NA	TGTGCCAGCAGCGTACAATCATCCTACGAGCAGTACTTC	CASSVQSSYEQYF
NA	TRBV19	TRBJ2-2	NA	TGTGCCAGTAGTTCGCAGGGGCAAACAGGGGAGCTGTTTTTT	CASSSQGQTGELFF
NA	TRBV6-1	TRBJ1-2	TRBD1	TGTGCCAGCAGTCAGAACCCGGGACAGGGGCGAGGCTACACCTTC	CASSQNPGQGRGYTF
NA	TRBV27	TRBJ2-6	NA	TGTGCCAGCAGTTTATTCACCGGCTCTGGGGCCAACGTCCTGACTTTC	CASSLFTGSGANVLTF
NA	TRBV19	TRBJ2-1	NA	TGTGCCAGTAGTATAGCTAGGAGGGGGGGCTACAATGAGCAGTTCTTC	CASSIARRGGYNEQFF
NA	TRBV15	TRBJ2-7	NA	TGTGCCACCAGCCCGGGTTTACCCGAGCAGTACTTC	CATSPGLPEQYF
NA	TRBV19	TRBJ2-7	NA	TGTGCCAGTAGTATGGGAACTGGGAGAAGGTGGCCCTACGAGCAGTACTTC	CASSMGTGRRWPYEQYF
NA	TRBV6-6	TRBJ2-7	TRBD1	TGTGCCAGCAGAACATCCGGGACAGGGGTCTACGAGCAGTACTTC	CASRTSGTGVYEQYF
NA	TRBV6-5	TRBJ2-6	NA	TGTGCCAGCAGTTACGCGCCCACCGGGGCCAACGTCCTGACTTTC	CASSYAPTGANVLTF
NA	TRBV5-4	TRBJ1-5	TRBD1	TGTGCCAGCAGCTTGGACAGGGGTAGCAATCAGCCCCAGCATTTT	CASSLDRGSNQPQHF
NA	TRBV6-1	TRBJ1-1	NA	TGTGCCAGCAGTTTCGAGATGAACACTGAAGCTTTCTTT	CASSFEMNTEAFF
NA	TRBV6-5	TRBJ1-6	TRBD1	TGTGCCAGCAGTACTCGGGACAGGGTTAAGTCACCCCTCCACTTT	CASSTRDRVKSPLHF
NA	TRBV6-5	TRBJ1-3	NA	TGTGCCAGCAGTTACTCGGTGGACAGAAGAAACACCATATATTTT	CASSYSVDRRNTIYF
NA	TRBV13	TRBJ1-6	TRBD1	TGTGCCAGCAGCTTATTGGGACAGGGGAATTCACCCCTCCACTTT	CASSLLGQGNSPLHF
NA	TRBV11-2	TRBJ2-5	TRBD1	TGTGCCAGCAGCTCCTACAGGGGGAATCGAGAGACCCAGTACTTC	CASSSYRGNRETQYF
once	TRBV28	TRBJ1-5	NA	TGTGCCAGCAGCAGCGGGGGGGGGCAGAGCAATCAGCCCCAGCATTTT	CASSSGGGQSNQPQHF
NA	TRBV7-9	TRBJ2-2	NA	TGTGCCAGCAGCTTAACGGGGAGCGCCGGGGAGCTGTTTTTT	CASSLTGSAGELFF
NA	TRBV5-4	TRBJ2-5	TRBD1	TGTGCCAGCTATGACAGGGGGCTTGGAGAGACCCAGTACTTC	CASYDRGLGETQYF
once	TRBV5-5	TRBJ1-2	NA	TGTGCCAGCAGCGATGGACAATTCCTAGGCTACACCTTC	CASSDGQFLGYTF
few	TRBV7-8	TRBJ2-1	TRBD2	TGTGCCAGCAGCTATAGAGGACTAGCCTATGAGCAGTTCTTC	CASSYRGLAYEQFF
NA	TRBV5-4	TRBJ2-7	TRBD1	TGTGCCAGCAGCTTCGGACAGGGGGACGAGCAGTACTTC	CASSFGQGDEQYF
NA	TRBV10-3	TRBJ1-6	NA	TGTGTCATCAGTGAAGACAAGAGCTCCTATAATTCACCCCTCCACTTT	CVISEDKSSYNSPLHF
NA	TRBV5-6	TRBJ2-5	NA	TGTGCCAGCAGCCCGGGGGTAAGGGGTCAAGAGACCCAGTACTTC	CASSPGVRGQETQYF
NA	TRBV25-1	TRBJ1-2	NA	TGTGCCAGCAGCGAGGCGGGGAACTATGGCTACACCTTC	CASSEAGNYGYTF
NA	TRBV10-3	TRBJ2-7	NA	TGTGCCATCAGTGATCTAGGATCCGAGCAGTACTTC	CAISDLGSEQYF
NA	TRBV11-2	TRBJ2-7	NA	TGTGCCAGCAGCTTAACGATTACCTACGAGCAGTACTTC	CASSLTITYEQYF
NA	TRBV7-8	TRBJ2-5	NA	TGTGCCAGCAGCGTAGTGGCTAGCGAGGGCCAAGAGACCCAGTACTTC	CASSVVASEGQETQYF
once	TRBV19	TRBJ2-7	TRBD1	TGTGCCAGTAGTAACCAGGGGGTTTGGTACGAGCAGTACTTC	CASSNQGVWYEQYF
few	TRBV19	TRBJ2-6	TRBD1	TGTGCCAGTACCATAGGGCCGGGGGACAGGGGGCGTACCGGGGCCAACGTCCTGACTTTC	CASTIGPGDRGRTGANVLTF
NA	TRBV5-6	TRBJ1-6	TRBD1	TGTGCCAGCAGCTTCGGAACAGGGGGGGGTAATTCACCCCTCCACTTT	CASSFGTGGGNSPLHF
NA	TRBV6-1	TRBJ2-7	NA	TGTGCCAGCAGTGATAGATACGAGCAGTACTTC	CASSDRYEQYF
few	TRBV9	TRBJ1-2	NA	TGTGCCAGCAGCCGTAGTGGGAGGGACTATGGCTACACCTTC	CASSRSGRDYGYTF
NA	TRBV28	TRBJ2-5	TRBD1	TGTGCCAGCAGTGAACCCGGGACCACAGGGGCCCAGTACTTC	CASSEPGTTGAQYF
NA	TRBV7-8	TRBJ2-3	NA	TGTGCCAGCAGCTGGGAGAGCACAGATACGCAGTATTTT	CASSWESTDTQYF
NA	TRBV5-4	TRBJ2-5	NA	TGTGCCAGTTCGGGGGTGATGGAGACCCAGTACTTC	CASSGVMETQYF
NA	TRBV28	TRBJ2-1	NA	TGTGCCAGCAGTGGCTCCGGCGGGACCCACTACAATGAGCAGTTCTTC	CASSGSGGTHYNEQFF
once	TRBV7-8	TRBJ1-1	NA	TGTGCCAGCAGCTTAGATACAGGGCTCGCAAACACTGAAGCTTTCTTT	CASSLDTGLANTEAFF
NA	TRBV5-8	TRBJ1-2	TRBD1	TGTGCCAGCAGCCCTGGATCCGGACAGGGGGCTGTCTACACCTTC	CASSPGSGQGAVYTF
NA	TRBV7-6	TRBJ2-7	TRBD2	TGTGCCAGCAGCTGGACGGGGGGGCCGGTTGAAGAGCAGTACTTC	CASSWTGGPVEEQYF
NA	TRBV7-9	TRBJ1-6	TRBD1	TGTGCCAGCAGCCAGGGACAGACTAATTCACCCCTCCACTTT	CASSQGQTNSPLHF
few	TRBV11-2	TRBJ1-1	NA	TGTGCCAGCAGTCCCGTGGGGGGGTCAAAGAACACTGAAGCTTTCTTT	CASSPVGGSKNTEAFF
NA	TRBV11-2	TRBJ1-2	NA	TGTGCCAGCAGCTTCTGGGGGGGTTTGGGCTATGGCTACACCTTC	CASSFWGGLGYGYTF
NA	TRBV29-1	TRBJ1-1	NA	TGCAGCGTTTCTAGGGGATTGAACACTGAAGCTTTCTTT	CSVSRGLNTEAFF
NA	TRBV30	TRBJ2-1	TRBD2	TGTGCCTGGGAGTTAGGACGGGGGGTCTACAATGAGCAGTTCTTC	CAWELGRGVYNEQFF
NA	TRBV10-1	TRBJ2-4	NA	TGCGCCAGCAGTGAGTCACGGGGGAACATTCAGTACTTC	CASSESRGNIQYF
once	TRBV28	TRBJ2-5	NA	TGTGCCAGCAGTTTGGGGAGCCCGGAGACCCAGTACTTC	CASSLGSPETQYF
few	TRBV7-9	TRBJ2-4	NA	TGTGCCAGCAGCTTAACGACGGGACTAGCCAAAAACATTCAGTACTTC	CASSLTTGLAKNIQYF
NA	TRBV11-2	TRBJ2-2	TRBD1	TGTGCCAGCAGCTTAATTTATAGGGGGCCGAACACCGGGGAGCTGTTTTTT	CASSLIYRGPNTGELFF